The rows below give T cell receptor beta chains drawn from one sample of a study of blood T cell repertoires in COVID-19. Generated by immunoSEQ multiplex PCR, the TCRdb table keeps only in-frame clones and is missing some. The sample holds approximately 320,000 clones, 89% seen once. The sequenced sample consisted of peripheral blood. The origin of the receptors is a woman younger than 45 with COVID-19, enrolled during active disease. Both conserved end residues are part of each CDR3. A D gene is named only where the DNA matches it firmly. For some rows the clone size is stated as once, few or many, or as a class when expanded; others skip it.

J gene | D gene | V gene | clone size | CDR3 protein | CDR3 DNA
TRBJ1-4 | TRBD1 | TRBV9 | - | CASSVEGGYKEEKLFF | TGTGCCAGCAGCGTAGAAGGGGGCTACAAAGAAGAAAAACTGTTTTTT
TRBJ1-1 | - | TRBV19 | - | CASSIRGTFAEAFF | TGTGCCAGTAGTATTCGGGGAACTTTCGCTGAAGCTTTCTTT
TRBJ1-2 | - | TRBV3-1/TRBV3-2 | once | CASSQEFSSGYTF | TGTGCCAGCAGCCAAGAGTTCTCTTCTGGCTACACCTTC
TRBJ2-2 | TRBD1 | TRBV11-3 | - | CASSHRSGGGHTGELFF | TGTGCCAGCAGCCATCGGTCAGGGGGTGGACACACCGGGGAGCTGTTTTTT
TRBJ2-7 | TRBD1 | TRBV6-5 | once | CASSPTGVALGEQYF | TGTGCCAGCAGCCCGACAGGGGTGGCCCTGGGCGAGCAGTACTTC
TRBJ2-3 | - | TRBV2 | - | CASRGGPSTDTQYF | TGTGCCAGCAGGGGAGGTCCTAGCACAGATACGCAGTATTTT
TRBJ2-2 | - | TRBV5-1 | - | CASSWGPSTGELFF | TGCGCCAGCAGCTGGGGGCCTAGCACCGGGGAGCTGTTTTTT
TRBJ1-1 | - | TRBV20-1 | - | CSAQGNTEAFF | TGCAGTGCTCAGGGCAACACTGAAGCTTTCTTT
TRBJ1-4 | - | TRBV5-1 | - | CASSFGTEVRGEKLFF | TGCGCCAGCAGCTTCGGAACCGAAGTGAGAGGGGAAAAACTGTTTTTT
TRBJ2-7 | TRBD1 | TRBV4-2 | - | CASSQVGTGTYEQYF | TGTGCCAGCAGCCAAGTCGGGACAGGGACCTACGAGCAGTACTTC
TRBJ2-1 | - | TRBV24-1 | - | CATSDFQGNEQFF | TGTGCCACCAGTGACTTCCAGGGGAATGAGCAGTTCTTC
TRBJ1-1 | - | TRBV11-2 | - | CASSLNVGHTEAFF | TGTGCCAGCAGCTTAAACGTGGGGCACACTGAAGCTTTCTTT
TRBJ1-6 | - | TRBV19 | - | CASTQGHFSVSPLHF | TGTGCCAGTACTCAGGGTCATTTTTCGGTTTCACCCCTCCACTTT
TRBJ2-7 | - | TRBV7-8 | - | CASSQRALPSYEQYF | TGTGCCAGCAGCCAGAGGGCTTTACCCTCCTACGAGCAGTACTTC
TRBJ2-5 | TRBD1 | TRBV5-6 | - | CASSTGQGVYLQQETQYF | TGTGCCAGCAGCACGGGACAGGGGGTATATCTCCAGCAGGAGACCCAGTACTTC
TRBJ2-7 | - | TRBV7-2 | - | CASSLASGGGGYEQYF | TGTGCCAGCTCCTTAGCATCCGGGGGCGGGGGCTACGAGCAGTACTTC
TRBJ1-1 | - | TRBV11-2 | - | CASSLFYPGSQRGTEAFF | TGTGCCAGCAGCTTATTTTACCCGGGCAGTCAGAGGGGGACTGAAGCTTTCTTT
TRBJ1-5 | - | TRBV5-5 | - | CASSLSPRVSNQPQHF | TGTGCCAGCAGCTTGAGTCCCAGGGTTAGCAATCAGCCCCAGCATTTT
TRBJ1-5 | - | TRBV19 | - | CASSSRGSNQPQHF | TGTGCCAGTTCCTCCAGGGGTAGCAATCAGCCCCAGCATTTT
TRBJ2-1 | - | TRBV18 | - | CASSPYRVRTSDEQFF | TGTGCCAGCTCACCATACCGGGTCAGAACCTCCGATGAGCAGTTCTTC
TRBJ1-1 | - | TRBV29-1 | - | CSVVVLSTEAFF | TGCAGCGTGGTGGTTCTTAGCACTGAAGCTTTCTTT
TRBJ2-5 | TRBD2 | TRBV3-1/TRBV3-2 | - | CASSQVPAGGRETQYF | TGTGCCAGCAGCCAAGTTCCAGCGGGGGGGCGGGAGACCCAGTACTTC
TRBJ1-3 | - | TRBV24-1 | - | CATSAGDLDSGNTIYF | TGTGCCACCAGTGCAGGGGACCTCGACTCTGGAAACACCATATATTTT
TRBJ1-5 | - | TRBV28 | once | CASSLWGGGNQPQHF | TGTGCCAGCAGTTTATGGGGGGGAGGCAATCAGCCCCAGCATTTT
TRBJ1-1 | TRBD1 | TRBV6-5 | - | CASRNRQGYTEAFF | TGTGCCAGCCGAAATCGACAGGGGTACACTGAAGCTTTCTTT
TRBJ1-1 | TRBD1 | TRBV27 | - | CASSQRTGHTEAFF | TGTGCCAGCAGCCAGAGGACAGGGCACACTGAAGCTTTCTTT